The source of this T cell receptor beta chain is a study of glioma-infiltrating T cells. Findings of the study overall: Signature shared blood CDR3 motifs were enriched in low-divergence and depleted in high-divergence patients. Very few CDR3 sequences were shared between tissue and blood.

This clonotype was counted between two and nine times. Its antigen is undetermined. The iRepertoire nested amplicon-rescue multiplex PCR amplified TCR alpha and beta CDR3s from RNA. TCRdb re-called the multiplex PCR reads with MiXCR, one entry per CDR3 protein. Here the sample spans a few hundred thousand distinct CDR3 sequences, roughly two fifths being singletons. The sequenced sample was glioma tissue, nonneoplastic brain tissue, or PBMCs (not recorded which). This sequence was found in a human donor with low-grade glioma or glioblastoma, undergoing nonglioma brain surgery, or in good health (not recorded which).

Written as DNA, the CDR3 is TGTGCCACCAGTGATAGTCCTAGCGAGAACCCTTACAATGAGCAGTTCTTC. Translated: CATSDSPSENPYNEQFF. The V and J genes are TRBV24-1 and TRBJ2-1; TRBD2 is a possible D gene (6 bases). Trimming took off 3 bases at V and 4 bases at J, with 18 bases between the two ends. The V gene's germline CDR1 is KGHDR and CDR2 SFDVKD. The CDR3 consists of 17 residues.